This entry features one T cell receptor beta chain sequence. V was shortened by 0 bases and J by 7 bases, with 19 bases between the two germline ends. This CDR3 is built from 17 residues. CDR1 and CDR2 (germline): LGHNA, YSLEER. These data are taken from a study of shared clonotypes between healthy human individuals. Together with CD45RO+ cells, CCR7-negative CD45RA+ TemRA cells were included in CD8 memory. Only in-frame clones appear in the TCRdb table, and some are missing; sequencing was by immunoSEQ multiplex PCR. The top ten clones hold 34% of a sample with some 690,000 clones, around 91% of them seen once.

The rearrangement uses TRBV4-3 and TRBJ2-1; D unresolved. Material: memory CD8+ T cells from PBMCs. Subset of the sample: CD45RO+ cells pooled with CCR7-negative TemRA cells. The sequence came from a man aged 18 to 30 in good health. Some clones in this sample may be carry-over from other donors' samples. CDR3 amino acids: CASSQEIGRVKVNEQFF. The CDR3 DNA reads TGCGCCAGCAGCCAAGAAATAGGCCGGGTAAAGGTTAATGAGCAGTTCTTC.